A selection of T cell receptor beta chains follows, all from one sample in a study of monozygotic twins with inflammatory bowel disease. Reprocessing the 5' RACE reads, TCRdb reports a single entry for every CDR3 protein and omits DNA. The sample holds fewer than 550,000 distinct CDR3 sequences. Input material: blood. Receptors originate from a human donor with ulcerative colitis or Crohn's disease, or a healthy co-twin of an affected twin (not recorded which). Both conserved end residues are part of each CDR3. The order of the fields is V gene, J gene, CDR3 protein.

V gene: TRBV29-1
J gene: TRBJ1-2
CDR3 protein: CSVDRAEEGYTF

V gene: TRBV5-1
J gene: TRBJ1-1
CDR3 protein: CASSSWGLSTEAFF

V gene: TRBV12-5
J gene: TRBJ1-1
CDR3 protein: CASGFGGGTEAFF

V gene: TRBV18
J gene: TRBJ2-3
CDR3 protein: CASSPGSGTDTQYF

V gene: TRBV11-2
J gene: TRBJ1-1
CDR3 protein: CASGWGGGTEAFF

V gene: TRBV19
J gene: TRBJ2-1
CDR3 protein: CASSSRTSAHNEQFF

V gene: TRBV3-1
J gene: TRBJ1-2
CDR3 protein: CASSQGAYGYTF

V gene: TRBV28
J gene: TRBJ2-7
CDR3 protein: CASRGRLGTASSYEQYF

V gene: TRBV15
J gene: TRBJ1-1
CDR3 protein: CATSRDSPQGATTEAFF

V gene: TRBV12-3/TRBV12-4
J gene: TRBJ2-3
CDR3 protein: CASSTRTSGLTDTQYF

V gene: TRBV20-1
J gene: TRBJ1-2
CDR3 protein: CSILQGAYGYTF

V gene: TRBV6-6
J gene: TRBJ1-2
CDR3 protein: CASSLSIGGYTF

V gene: TRBV29-1
J gene: TRBJ1-5
CDR3 protein: CSVEGQDGQPQHF

V gene: TRBV12-3/TRBV12-4
J gene: TRBJ2-5
CDR3 protein: CASSEDRGPRETQYF

V gene: TRBV29-1
J gene: TRBJ2-1
CDR3 protein: CSVAILTPGLYNEQFF

V gene: TRBV4-3
J gene: TRBJ1-1
CDR3 protein: CASSQEKGIEAFF

V gene: TRBV11-2
J gene: TRBJ2-1
CDR3 protein: CASSLDAVSNNEQFF

V gene: TRBV7-9
J gene: TRBJ2-7
CDR3 protein: CASSMTARGYEQYF

V gene: TRBV12-3/TRBV12-4
J gene: TRBJ1-5
CDR3 protein: CASSLTGVNQPQHF

V gene: TRBV19
J gene: TRBJ2-7
CDR3 protein: CASSPPTSGTPEQYF

V gene: TRBV5-1
J gene: TRBJ2-2
CDR3 protein: CASSFGLAANTGELFF

V gene: TRBV4-3
J gene: TRBJ2-7
CDR3 protein: CASSQDAVFYEQYF

V gene: TRBV19
J gene: TRBJ2-1
CDR3 protein: CASSIVGAGQVYNEQFF

V gene: TRBV20-1
J gene: TRBJ1-4
CDR3 protein: CSASGTGNEKLFF

V gene: TRBV11-2
J gene: TRBJ2-3
CDR3 protein: CASSLALVNPTDTQYF

V gene: TRBV28
J gene: TRBJ2-5
CDR3 protein: CASSLSRSVQYF

V gene: TRBV20-1
J gene: TRBJ2-2
CDR3 protein: CSAPGTGGTGELFF

V gene: TRBV20-1
J gene: TRBJ2-7
CDR3 protein: CSARRGHYEQYF

V gene: TRBV13
J gene: TRBJ1-5
CDR3 protein: CASSFGSYQPQHF

V gene: TRBV3-1
J gene: TRBJ2-1
CDR3 protein: CASSHGTQENEQFF

V gene: TRBV29-1
J gene: TRBJ1-2
CDR3 protein: CSVEQDRVGGYTF

V gene: TRBV19
J gene: TRBJ2-3
CDR3 protein: CASSIVTSGSTDTQYF

V gene: TRBV19
J gene: TRBJ2-1
CDR3 protein: CASSIERGEQFF

V gene: TRBV18
J gene: TRBJ2-6
CDR3 protein: CASSPGLQVSGANVLTF

V gene: TRBV20-1
J gene: TRBJ2-7
CDR3 protein: CSASPTGREQYF

V gene: TRBV29-1
J gene: TRBJ1-4
CDR3 protein: CSVTGTGEEKLFF

V gene: TRBV5-1
J gene: TRBJ2-1
CDR3 protein: CASSSRGGSRQYNEQFF

V gene: TRBV12-3/TRBV12-4
J gene: TRBJ2-3
CDR3 protein: CASSRSTSLAGDTQYF

V gene: TRBV20-1
J gene: TRBJ1-5
CDR3 protein: CSALLAGNSNQPQHF

V gene: TRBV5-6
J gene: TRBJ2-3
CDR3 protein: CASSLSSMDTQYF

V gene: TRBV24-1
J gene: TRBJ2-2
CDR3 protein: CATSDSQTGWPQELFF

V gene: TRBV20-1
J gene: TRBJ1-4
CDR3 protein: CSASQGGEKLFF

V gene: TRBV4-2
J gene: TRBJ2-7
CDR3 protein: CASSQDPTSGSDEQYF

V gene: TRBV2
J gene: TRBJ2-1
CDR3 protein: CASSRGLAGAGDEQFF

V gene: TRBV20-1
J gene: TRBJ1-5
CDR3 protein: CSARTGRSQPQHF

V gene: TRBV14
J gene: TRBJ1-6
CDR3 protein: CASTGSSYNSPLHF

V gene: TRBV9
J gene: TRBJ2-1
CDR3 protein: CASSVDTGEPYNEQFF

V gene: TRBV5-1
J gene: TRBJ2-1
CDR3 protein: CASSLGTGVEQFF

V gene: TRBV6-1
J gene: TRBJ2-5
CDR3 protein: CASSGTKSSGETQYF

V gene: TRBV5-1
J gene: TRBJ2-7
CDR3 protein: CASSSGQGANEQYF

V gene: TRBV5-1
J gene: TRBJ2-3
CDR3 protein: CASSAYTGQGPHTQYF

V gene: TRBV6-1
J gene: TRBJ1-5
CDR3 protein: CASSELAREQPQHF

V gene: TRBV5-1
J gene: TRBJ2-2
CDR3 protein: CASSQKAAANTGELFF

V gene: TRBV3-1
J gene: TRBJ1-2
CDR3 protein: CASSQNAYGYTF

V gene: TRBV12-3/TRBV12-4
J gene: TRBJ2-7
CDR3 protein: CASTTGRDSYEQYF